Given below is one TCR beta chain in context. Antigen unknown. The data are from a study of cytomegalovirus exposure and HLA in healthy donors. Across the study: The roughly 670 first-cohort repertoires and the 130 or so validation repertoires shared the same platform, a later analysis reported. Overall study results and limits: The authors listed some 160 TCR beta chains as cytomegalovirus-associated. It was confirmed in vitro that a few of the CMV-associated chains were specific for CMV antigens.

Trimming removed 3 bases from V and 4 bases from J; junction bases left unmatched: 5. Looked up from germline, CDR1 is SNHLY and CDR2 is FYNNEI. The CDR3 has 14 amino acids. The table came from immunoSEQ multiplex PCR; TCRdb's copy has only in-frame clones and leaves some out. The profile covers some 140,000 clones, with 80% to 90% appearing a single time and roughly 1.4% taken by the ten largest. The clonotype was recovered from a woman in her twenties or thirties in good health and CMV-seronegative. This rearrangement joins TRBV2 to TRBJ2-5; 7 positions match TRBD2. The specimen sequenced was PBMCs. The DNA of the CDR3 is TGTGCCAGCAGTGAGGGGAGGGCTACAGAGACCCAGTACTTC. Its protein is CASSEGRATETQYF.